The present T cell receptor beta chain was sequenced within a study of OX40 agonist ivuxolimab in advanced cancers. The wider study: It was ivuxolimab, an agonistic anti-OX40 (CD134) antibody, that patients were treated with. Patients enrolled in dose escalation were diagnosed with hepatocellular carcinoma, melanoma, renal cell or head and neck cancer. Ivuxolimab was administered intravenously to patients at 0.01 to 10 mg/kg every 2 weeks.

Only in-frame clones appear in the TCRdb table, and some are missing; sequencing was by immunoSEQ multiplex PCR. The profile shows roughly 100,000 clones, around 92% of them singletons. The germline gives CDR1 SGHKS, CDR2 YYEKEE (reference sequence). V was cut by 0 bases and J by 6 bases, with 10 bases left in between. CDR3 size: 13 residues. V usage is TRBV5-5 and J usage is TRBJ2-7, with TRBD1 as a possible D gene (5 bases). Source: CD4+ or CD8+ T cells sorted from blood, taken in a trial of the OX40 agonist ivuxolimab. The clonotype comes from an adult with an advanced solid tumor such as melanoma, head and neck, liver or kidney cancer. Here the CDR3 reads CASSLEGFSEQYV. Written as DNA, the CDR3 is TGTGCCAGCAGCTTGGAGGGGTTTTCCGAGCAGTACGTC.